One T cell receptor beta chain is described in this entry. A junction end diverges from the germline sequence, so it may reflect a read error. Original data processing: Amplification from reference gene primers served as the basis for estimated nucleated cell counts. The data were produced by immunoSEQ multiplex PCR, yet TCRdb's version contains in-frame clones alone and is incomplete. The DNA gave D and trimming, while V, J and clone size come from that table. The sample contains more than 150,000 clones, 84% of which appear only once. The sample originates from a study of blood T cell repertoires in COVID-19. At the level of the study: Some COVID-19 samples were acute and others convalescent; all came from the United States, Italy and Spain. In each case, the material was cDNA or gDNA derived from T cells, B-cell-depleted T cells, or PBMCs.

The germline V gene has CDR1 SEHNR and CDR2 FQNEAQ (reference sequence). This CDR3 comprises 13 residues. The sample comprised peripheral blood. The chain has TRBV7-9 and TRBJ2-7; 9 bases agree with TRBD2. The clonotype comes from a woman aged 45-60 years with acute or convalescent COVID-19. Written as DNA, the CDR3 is TGTGCCAGCAGCATAGCGGGAGAGGGCGAGCAGTACTTC. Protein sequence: CASSIAGEGEQYF.